A selection of T cell receptor beta chains follows, all from one sample in a study of T cells in Graves' hyperthyroidism and ophthalmopathy. MiXCR was run by TCRdb on the multiplex PCR reads, yielding one entry per CDR3 protein. The data show hundreds of thousands of distinct CDR3 sequences, more than 15% seen once. Sequencing was done on a sample of blood. These receptors all come from a woman younger than 35 with Graves' ophthalmopathy. Each CDR3 is given without its conserved first and last residue. Each record gives: CDR3 protein, CDR3 length, D gene, V gene. A D gene is named only where the DNA matches it firmly.

ASSVVPGGSTDTQY	14	TRBD2	TRBV9
ASSLVGALTDTQY	13	-	TRBV5-4
ASSLSSRGRSYGYT	14	TRBD1	TRBV7-9
ASSTTGDNQPQH	12	TRBD1	TRBV19
ATGQLEEQF	9	-	TRBV24-1
ASSPPGLYEQF	11	-	TRBV11-2
ASSQEQGANYEQY	13	TRBD1	TRBV4-1
ASSPLGVGDGYT	12	-	TRBV7-2
ASSLEEITNYGYT	13	-	TRBV5-5
ASSQLSGALDTEAF	14	-	TRBV28
ASSLGGTAGNTIY	13	-	TRBV11-2
AWSLNRGYGYT	11	-	TRBV30
ASSSSLNTEAF	11	-	TRBV11-2
ANSLGGQSYGYT	12	-	TRBV5-1
SVGAFGELF	9	-	TRBV29-1
SASVRDREGHSPLH	14	TRBD1	TRBV20-1
ASSPGRTNEQF	11	-	TRBV11-3
ASSLGARSYEQY	12	-	TRBV27
ASSTRGRTDTQY	12	-	TRBV6-1
ASSRTIGMGNIQY	13	-	TRBV7-2
ASSPQQGLSYEQY	13	TRBD1	TRBV28
ASSGDIGATSTDTQY	15	-	TRBV7-2
ASSLDITDTQY	11	-	TRBV12-3/TRBV12-4
ASSEYGALTEGLNTEAF	17	-	TRBV10-2
ASSLIFTGELF	11	-	TRBV5-5
ASSLQVGNTQY	11	-	TRBV5-6